What follows are 12 T cell receptor beta chains derived from one specimen sequenced in a study of response to subunit inactivated influenza vaccine. TCRdb called the RT-PCR reads again in MiXCR, with one record for every CDR3 protein. The table has 280,000 or so distinct CDR3 sequences, roughly 22% seen once. Material: PBMCs from blood, obtained 21 months after vaccination. The receptor set was obtained from a man between 50 and 75 years old who received an inactivated influenza vaccine.

This clonotype has just a few counts. The chain employs TRBV20-1 and TRBJ1-4, with 7 bases that match TRBD1. The CDR3 sequence is 14 residues long. CDR1 is DFQATT and CDR2 is SNEGSKA in the germline V gene (reference sequence). Trimming cost V 4 bases and J 7 bases; bases outside gene matches: 9. The CDR3 region has the DNA TGCAGTGCTAAGGCAGGGGGTGGGATTGAAAAACTGTTTTTT. Translated: CSAKAGGGIEKLFF.

Notes on this clonotype: This sequence may be a read error, since a much larger clone differs from it by one base. The rearrangement uses TRBV13 and TRBJ1-6; no reliable D call. This CDR3 contains 12 residues. CDR1 and CDR2 (germline): PRHDT, FYEKMQ (reference sequence). The CDR3: CASSLQNSPLQF. In DNA form, the CDR3 reads TGTGCCAGCAGCTTACAGAATTCACCCCTCCAATTT.

This clonotype was seen more than once but under ten times. This chain's CDR3 is CASRMGQGISYEQYF. CDR3 nucleotide sequence: TGTGCCAGCAGGATGGGACAGGGAATCTCCTACGAGCAGTACTTC. The V gene is TRBV6-1, the J gene TRBJ2-7, with 9 bases fitting TRBD1. This CDR3 has 15 amino acids. The germline gives CDR1 MNHNS, CDR2 SASEGT. V lost 6 bases to trimming and J lost 0 bases; unmatched junction nucleotides: 6.

This chain uses TRBV11-2 with TRBJ2-1; TRBD1 matches 7 bases. The CDR3 spans 17 residues. The germline V gene encodes CDR1 SGHAT and CDR2 FQNNGV. V was pared by 4 bases and J by 0 bases, with 9 bases of the junction left unmatched. The CDR3 DNA sequence: TGTGCCAGCAGCTGGCGTTTGGACAGGACCTCCTACAATGAGCAGTTCTTC. Protein product: CASSWRLDRTSYNEQFF.

This clonotype has only a few counts. The chain links TRBV10-3 to TRBJ2-3; TRBD2 matches 13 bases. V lost 8 bases, J lost 4 bases, and 3 bases stayed unmatched. The CDR3 is 14 amino acids. CDR1 is ENHRY, CDR2 SYGVKD, per germline. CDR3 in amino acids: CAIRTSGSPDTQYF. The CDR3 coding sequence is TGTGCCATCCGGACTAGCGGGAGCCCAGATACGCAGTATTTT.

This CDR3 is CASSYSNPPDSYGYTF. The CDR3 DNA is TGTGCCAGCAGTTACTCGAATCCCCCGGACAGTTATGGCTACACCTTC. V and J are TRBV6-2 or TRBV6-3 and TRBJ1-2, with D tentatively TRBD1 (6 bases). The CDR3 sequence is 16 residues long. V was cut by 0 bases and J by 5 bases, with 16 bases left in between. Germline V lookup: CDR1 MNHEY, CDR2 SVGEGT.

In its sample, this clonotype was seen a few times. The rearrangement uses TRBV7-2 and TRBJ1-3; 7 nucleotides line up with TRBD1. Germline trimming cut 5 bases from V and 4 bases from J; bases unmatched to any gene: 8. This CDR3 is 15 amino acids long. Germline loops: CDR1 SGHTA, CDR2 FQGNSA. In nucleotides, the CDR3 is TGTGCCAGCAGCCGTACCCCGGGACAGGGAAACACCATATATTTT. Translating it yields CASSRTPGQGNTIYF.

This clonotype has at least ten counts. The chain employs TRBV29-1 and TRBJ2-2; D unclear. Germline values: CDR1 SQVTM, CDR2 ANQGSEA. The CDR3 is 15 amino acids. V lost 0 bases and J 3 bases, leaving 11 bases between the germline ends. In DNA form, the CDR3 reads TGCAGCGTTGAAGATGGGGTCGGGTACACCGGGGAGCTGTTTTTT. It yields the protein CSVEDGVGYTGELFF.

The chain uses TRBV19 and TRBJ1-1; D not certain. Trimming pared 5 bases from V and 1 base from J, leaving 8 bases between. Germline lookup yields CDR1 LNHDA and CDR2 SQIVND (reference sequence). The CDR3 spans 13 residues. The CDR3 region has the DNA TGTGCCAGTAGTTATTACAGGAACACTGAAGCTTTCTTT. This encodes CASSYYRNTEAFF.

This chain links TRBV5-1 with TRBJ2-1; 8 bases map to TRBD2. Germline assignment: CDR1 SGHRS and CDR2 YFSETQ. V lost 2 bases to trimming and J lost 0 bases; unmatched junction nucleotides: 4. The CDR3 runs 16 residues. CDR3 bases: TGCGCCAGCAGCTTCGGGAGCGGGAGCTCCTACAATGAGCAGTTCTTC. This gives the protein CASSFGSGSSYNEQFF.

This clonotype was recorded a few times. The chain has TRBV29-1 and TRBJ2-1, with 8 bases identical to TRBD2. Looked up from germline, CDR1 is SQVTM and CDR2 is ANQGSEA. The V gene end was trimmed by 3 bases and the J gene end by 8 bases; junction bases not matched to a gene: 12. The CDR3 sequence is 15 residues long. The CDR3 DNA reads TGCAGCGTTGAGGGCAGGACTAGCTGGGCCGATGAGCAGTTCTTC. Protein product: CSVEGRTSWADEQFF.

This clonotype was found a few times. V gene TRBV29-1 combines with J gene TRBJ1-4; D ambiguous. The CDR3 consists of 11 residues. In germline, CDR1 is SQVTM, CDR2 ANQGSEA. V lost 7 bases, J lost 4 bases, and 7 bases lay in between. The CDR3 region has the DNA TGCAGCGCCTGGGATAATGAAAAACTGTTTTTT. Translated, it gives CSAWDNEKLFF.